The sequence of this TCR beta chain was determined in a study of blood T cells in healthy people across ages. The use of a sample-barcoded 5' primer and a J-beta primer mix characterized a second PCR of roughly 6 to 11 cycles. TCRdb ran MiXCR on the 5' RACE reads and lists one entry per CDR3 protein. Among around 800,000 distinct CDR3 sequences, roughly 25% were seen once, and the ten largest hold approximately 2.9%. Comment on this clonotype: Its target is unknown.

Per germline, CDR1 LGHDT and CDR2 YNNKEL (reference sequence). Trimming left V 3 bases short and J 8 bases short, with 19 bases between. This CDR3 spans 15 amino acids. The study's findings and limits: Diversity of TCR beta per million T cells declined in a roughly linear way with age.

These sequences were also reported in another study, on T cells of mothers and their children.

The chain is built from TRBV3-1 and TRBJ1-2; perhaps TRBD1 as D (5 bases). What was sequenced was blood. The receptor was isolated from a boy between 10 and 17 years old in good health. The chain's CDR3 is CASSHAARGPGGYTF. The CDR3 DNA reads TGTGCCAGCAGCCACGCCGCTAGGGGTCCAGGCGGCTACACCTTC.